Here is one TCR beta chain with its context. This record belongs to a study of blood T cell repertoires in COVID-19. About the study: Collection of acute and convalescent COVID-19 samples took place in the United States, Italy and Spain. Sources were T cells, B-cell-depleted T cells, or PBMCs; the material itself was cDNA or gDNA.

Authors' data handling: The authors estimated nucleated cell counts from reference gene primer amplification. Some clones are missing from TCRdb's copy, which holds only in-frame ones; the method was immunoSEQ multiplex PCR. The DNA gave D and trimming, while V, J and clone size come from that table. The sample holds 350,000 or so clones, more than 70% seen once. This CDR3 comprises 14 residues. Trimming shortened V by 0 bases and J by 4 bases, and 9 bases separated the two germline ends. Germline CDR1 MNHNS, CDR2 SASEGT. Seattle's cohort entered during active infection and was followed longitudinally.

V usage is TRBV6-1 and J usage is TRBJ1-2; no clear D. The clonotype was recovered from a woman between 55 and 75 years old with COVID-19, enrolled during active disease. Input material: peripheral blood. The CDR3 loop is CASSEAVIGYGYTF. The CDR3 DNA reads TGTGCCAGCAGTGAAGCTGTGATCGGCTATGGCTACACCTTC.